This T cell receptor (beta chain) was retrieved from a study of T-cell memory formation after mild COVID-19. General study points: Still unconfirmed is whether the second-wave clones peaking on day 37 recognized SARS-CoV-2.

5'RACE primed at constant segments yielded TCR alpha and TCR beta cDNA libraries bearing sample barcodes and UMIs. A single record per CDR3 protein comes from TCRdb applying MiXCR to the 5' RACE reads. This sample has 550,000 to 600,000 distinct CDR3 sequences; about 20% occur once, and the top ten carry approximately 8.4%. In regard to this clonotype: Its antigen is currently unknown.

Germline V gene sequence: CDR1 ENHRY, CDR2 SYGVKD. With 3 bases removed from V and 7 bases from J, the gap between germline ends came to 13 bases. The CDR3 runs 15 residues. The receptor was derived from an adult woman who had mild COVID-19 (a few samples of this study predate the infection). Cell type and time point are not known. Sequencing used PBMCs or a T cell subset sorted from them (not recorded which). The chain carries TRBV10-3 and TRBJ1-6; D is possibly TRBD1 (5 bases). CDR3 loop: CAISDDSVVNSPLHF. The CDR3 bases are TGTGCCATCAGTGACGACAGTGTGGTAAATTCACCCCTCCACTTT.